These T cell receptor beta chains were read from a single sample in a study of blood T cell repertoires in COVID-19. Generated by immunoSEQ multiplex PCR, the TCRdb table keeps only in-frame clones and is missing some. Of some 70,000 clones listed, around 80% were seen once; the top ten hold around 5%. Material: peripheral blood. All receptors come from a man between 45 and 60 years old with active COVID-19. CDR3s include the opening cysteine and the closing phenylalanine or tryptophan. Fields, in order: CDR3 DNA, CDR3 protein, J gene, clone size, D gene, V gene, CDR3 length. A D gene is named only where the DNA matches it firmly. Clone sizes are given selectively: once, few, many, or a class where the clone is expanded.

TGTGCCAGTAGTATCGCGACAGGGGGCGCGCGGTATGGCTACACCTTC	CASSIATGGARYGYTF	TRBJ1-2	few	TRBD1	TRBV19	16
TGCGCCAGCAGCTTGCTGCAGGGGCCCTACGAGCAGTACTTC	CASSLLQGPYEQYF	TRBJ2-7	.	.	TRBV5-1	14
TGCGCCAGCAGCCAAGGACGGGGGAGCTTCACAGATACGCAGTATTTT	CASSQGRGSFTDTQYF	TRBJ2-3	.	.	TRBV4-3	16
TGTGCCACCAGTGACTCCACAGGGGCGGGCTATGGCTACACCTTC	CATSDSTGAGYGYTF	TRBJ1-2	.	TRBD1	TRBV24-1	15
TGTGCCAGTAGTACCTCCCTGGAGGGGAGGCAGTACTTC	CASSTSLEGRQYF	TRBJ2-7	.	.	TRBV19	13
TGTGCCTGGAGAATAGTCCAAGAGACCCAGTACTTC	CAWRIVQETQYF	TRBJ2-5	.	.	TRBV30	12
TGTGCCAGCAGCTTGGCGGGAGCGGGCGAGCAGTACTTC	CASSLAGAGEQYF	TRBJ2-7	.	TRBD2	TRBV7-2	13
TGTGCCAGCAGCTTAGAGGGAGCGGCCAAAAACATTCAGTACTTC	CASSLEGAAKNIQYF	TRBJ2-4	.	.	TRBV11-2	15
TGTGCCAGCAGTGAATATCGGCTAGCCCCTGCGAGGGAGCAGTTCTTC	CASSEYRLAPAREQFF	TRBJ2-1	.	.	TRBV6-1	16
TGCGCCAGCAGCTTGAACAGGGACACTGAAGCTTTCTTT	CASSLNRDTEAFF	TRBJ1-1	.	.	TRBV5-1	13
TGCGCCAGCAGCCCTACAAGCGGGGAACCCGGCGATGAGCAGTTCTTC	CASSPTSGEPGDEQFF	TRBJ2-1	.	TRBD2	TRBV4-1	16
TGCAGCGTTGACCGACAGGGAGCTAACTATGGCTACACCTTC	CSVDRQGANYGYTF	TRBJ1-2	.	TRBD1	TRBV29-1	14
TGTGCCAGCAGCCCTTCCGGAGGGATTGAAGCTTTCTTT	CASSPSGGIEAFF	TRBJ1-1	.	.	TRBV7-9	13
TGCGCCAGCAGCTTGGGGGTCAGGGGAGAGACCCAGTACTTC	CASSLGVRGETQYF	TRBJ2-5	.	.	TRBV5-1	14
TGCGCCAGCAGCCAAACTCTAGCGGGGGACTACGAGCAGTACTTC	CASSQTLAGDYEQYF	TRBJ2-7	few	TRBD2	TRBV4-1	15
TGTGCCAGCAGCCAGGGGCTAGATGGGAATGAGCAGTTCTTC	CASSQGLDGNEQFF	TRBJ2-1	.	.	TRBV5-4	14
TGTGCCAGCAGCGTCAGGGGCGGGAATGAAAAACTGTTTTTT	CASSVRGGNEKLFF	TRBJ1-4	once	.	TRBV28	14
TGTGCCAGCAGCCAACGGGACAGGGGCACAGATACGCAGTATTTT	CASSQRDRGTDTQYF	TRBJ2-3	once	TRBD1	TRBV5-6	15
TGCGCCAGCAGCCAGGACTCTAGCTCTGGAAACACCATATATTTT	CASSQDSSSGNTIYF	TRBJ1-3	once	.	TRBV4-3	15
TGTGCCCGGAATCGCGCGGACAGGGAAAACATTCAGTACTTC	CARNRADRENIQYF	TRBJ2-4	.	TRBD1	TRBV5-3	14
TGTGCCAGCAGCCCAAGGGGCGGGACAGGGACAGCCGGGGAGCTGTTTTTT	CASSPRGGTGTAGELFF	TRBJ2-2	.	TRBD1	TRBV5-4	17
TGTGCCAGCAGTGAGGCAGGGTTTACAAGAGGGCAGTACTTC	CASSEAGFTRGQYF	TRBJ2-7	.	.	TRBV25-1	14
TGTGCCAGCAGGGACAGACGGAGCAATCAGCCCCAGCATTTT	CASRDRRSNQPQHF	TRBJ1-5	many	.	TRBV6-5	14
TGTGCCACCAGCAGAGGGGCTAGCGGAACAGATACGCAGTATTTT	CATSRGASGTDTQYF	TRBJ2-3	.	TRBD2	TRBV15	15
TGCGCCAGCAGTCAACTAGCGGGAGGGTTGGGTGAGCAGTACTTC	CASSQLAGGLGEQYF	TRBJ2-7	.	TRBD2	TRBV4-1	15
TGTGCCAGCCTGAGGGTTGAGGGGGCTGGAAACACCATATATTTT	CASLRVEGAGNTIYF	TRBJ1-3	.	.	TRBV19	15
TGTGCCTGGCAGGAAGGGGATAGTGGAAACACCATATATTTT	CAWQEGDSGNTIYF	TRBJ1-3	.	.	TRBV30	14
TGTGCCAGCAGTCGCGGGTTGAACAATCAGCCCCAGCATTTT	CASSRGLNNQPQHF	TRBJ1-5	few	.	TRBV6-2/TRBV6-3	14
TGTGCCAGCAGCTTAACAGGATCATGGGATGAGCAGTTCTTC	CASSLTGSWDEQFF	TRBJ2-1	.	.	TRBV11-2	14
TGCGCCAGCAGCCTCTACTCTACTGCGGCAACAGAGCAGTTCTTC	CASSLYSTAATEQFF	TRBJ2-1	.	.	TRBV4-1	15
TGTGCCAGCAGTGAATTAGGTCCTCGGGGTAATGAGCAGTTCTTC	CASSELGPRGNEQFF	TRBJ2-1	.	.	TRBV25-1	15
TGCGCCAGCAGCCAAGAAGGACTAGCGGACGAGCAGTACTTC	CASSQEGLADEQYF	TRBJ2-7	.	TRBD2	TRBV4-3	14
TGTGCCAGCAGCTCGTTCCCCAGGGGCGGCACAGATACGCAGTATTTT	CASSSFPRGGTDTQYF	TRBJ2-3	few	.	TRBV7-2	16
TGTGCCATCAGTGACGACAGGGGGGGGGAAAAACTGTTTTTT	CAISDDRGGEKLFF	TRBJ1-4	.	TRBD1	TRBV10-3	14
TGTGCCAGCAGCCTCCGGACTAGCCAAGAGACCCAGTACTTC	CASSLRTSQETQYF	TRBJ2-5	.	TRBD2	TRBV3-1/TRBV3-2	14
TGTGCCAGCAGTGTAATTGGAGAGGCCGAAGAGACCCAGTACTTC	CASSVIGEAEETQYF	TRBJ2-5	.	.	TRBV6-6	15
TGTGCCAGTAGTCCCATGGGGGGACCGAACACTGAAGCTTTCTTT	CASSPMGGPNTEAFF	TRBJ1-1	.	.	TRBV19	15
TGTGCCAGCAGTGGCCGGGACAGGGGAAGCGATGAGCAGTTCTTC	CASSGRDRGSDEQFF	TRBJ2-1	.	TRBD1	TRBV28	15
TGTGCCATCAGGGATTCCGGGACAGCTAATTCACCCCTCCACTTT	CAIRDSGTANSPLHF	TRBJ1-6	.	TRBD1	TRBV10-3	15
TGTGCCAGCAGTTTCCATAGCGGGGGGAACACCGGGGAGCTGTTTTTT	CASSFHSGGNTGELFF	TRBJ2-2	.	TRBD2	TRBV6-2/TRBV6-3	16
TGTGCCAGCGGGAGAAACGCAGATACGCAGTATTTT	CASGRNADTQYF	TRBJ2-3	.	.	TRBV5-6	12
TGTGCCATCAAAGAGGAGGGAAGCCTTGCGGGCACTGAAGCTTTCTTT	CAIKEEGSLAGTEAFF	TRBJ1-1	.	.	TRBV10-3	16
TGTGCCAGCTCACCACCCGGGACAGGGGAACGCTATGGCTACACCTTC	CASSPPGTGERYGYTF	TRBJ1-2	once	TRBD1	TRBV18	16
TGTGCCAGCAGTGCAGGGGACAGGACTAACTATGGCTACACCTTC	CASSAGDRTNYGYTF	TRBJ1-2	.	TRBD1	TRBV28	15
TGTGCCAGCAGGAACCTAGCGGGGGGCCCCTACAATGAGCAGTTCTTC	CASRNLAGGPYNEQFF	TRBJ2-1	.	TRBD2	TRBV25-1	16
TGTGCCAGCAGCTTGATTCAGGAGGATGAGCAGTTCTTC	CASSLIQEDEQFF	TRBJ2-1	.	.	TRBV7-2	13
TGTGCTAGCAGCTCTAACACCGGGGAGCTGTTTTTT	CASSSNTGELFF	TRBJ2-2	.	.	TRBV7-7	12
TGTGCCAGCAGTGAAGAGGCGGGATCTGGAAACACCATATATTTT	CASSEEAGSGNTIYF	TRBJ1-3	.	.	TRBV6-1	15
TGCGCCAGCAGCTTCGCGGGGGCTGGGACCGGGGAGCTGTTTTTT	CASSFAGAGTGELFF	TRBJ2-2	.	.	TRBV5-1	15
TGTGCCAGCAGCCGCAGCGAGAACTATGGCTACACCTTC	CASSRSENYGYTF	TRBJ1-2	.	.	TRBV6-2/TRBV6-3	13
TGTGCCATCAGTGAGTCTTCGGGGGGACTAGTGGACGGGGAGCTGTTTTTT	CAISESSGGLVDGELFF	TRBJ2-2	.	TRBD2	TRBV10-3	17
TGTGCCAGCAGGATTAGGGGCCCCGGGGAGCTGTTTTTT	CASRIRGPGELFF	TRBJ2-2	.	.	TRBV6-1	13
TGTGCCAGCAGCGAGACTAGCGGGGGGGCGGGTGAGCAGTTCTTC	CASSETSGGAGEQFF	TRBJ2-1	.	TRBD2	TRBV7-6	15
TGTGCCAGCAGCTTGGTACAGGACTCTGGAAACACCATATATTTT	CASSLVQDSGNTIYF	TRBJ1-3	.	.	TRBV11-3	15
TGTGCCAGCAACCCAGGTGGGGGAGGCTTCTATGGCTACACCTTC	CASNPGGGGFYGYTF	TRBJ1-2	few	.	TRBV2	15
TGTGCCATCAGTGTTATGGGGAGGACAGATACGCAGTATTTT	CAISVMGRTDTQYF	TRBJ2-3	.	.	TRBV10-3	14
TGTGCCACCAGTGACACAAAGGGGATCCAAGATACGCAGTATTTT	CATSDTKGIQDTQYF	TRBJ2-3	.	.	TRBV24-1	15
TGCGCCAGCAGCCAAGTCGAAGGGGGAAGCTCCTACGAGCAGTACTTC	CASSQVEGGSSYEQYF	TRBJ2-7	once	.	TRBV4-1	16